These 17 T cell receptor beta chains came from one sample sequenced in a study of T-cell memory formation after mild COVID-19. TCRdb re-called the 5' RACE reads with MiXCR, one entry per CDR3 protein. Of 500,000 to 650,000 distinct CDR3 sequences in the sample, about a fifth were seen once. Sample: PBMCs or a T cell subset sorted from them (not recorded which). These TCRs come from an adult woman who had mild COVID-19 (a few samples of this study predate the infection). Cell type and time point are not known.

The chain combines TRBV29-1 with TRBJ2-7, with 7 bases matching TRBD2. The length of the CDR3 is 14 residues. Trimming cost V 2 bases and J 1 base; bases outside gene matches: 5. Looked up from germline, CDR1 is SQVTM and CDR2 is ANQGSEA. Here the CDR3 reads CSVEFGSGSYEQYF. The CDR3 DNA reads TGCAGCGTTGAATTCGGTAGCGGGTCCTACGAGCAGTACTTC.

This clonotype was seen a few times. V is TRBV12-3 or TRBV12-4 and J is TRBJ2-3, with D possibly matching TRBD2 (6 bases). This CDR3 comprises 16 residues. V lost 2 bases and J 5 bases, leaving 17 bases between the germline ends. The CDR3 nucleotides read TGTGCCAGCAGTTTAAGCCTCGGGAGTTTTGGAGATACGCAGTATTTT. As protein: CASSLSLGSFGDTQYF.

The chain combines TRBV20-1 with TRBJ1-5; perhaps TRBD1 as D (6 bases). This CDR3 region has 14 residues. V shed 1 base and J shed 7 bases, with 14 bases lying between them. CDR1 DFQATT and CDR2 SNEGSKA come from the germline V gene (reference sequence). CDR3 sequence reads: CSARGGASGQPQHF. The CDR3 DNA reads TGCAGTGCTAGAGGGGGGGCATCGGGACAGCCCCAGCATTTT.

This chain joins TRBV18 and TRBJ1-1, with D unresolved. Trimming left V 5 bases short and J 0 bases short, with 10 bases between. The CDR3 consists of 14 residues. CDR1 is KGHSH, CDR2 LQKENI, per germline. The CDR3 region has the DNA TGTGCCAGCTCAGAGGGCCCTCTGAACACTGAAGCTTTCTTT. Its translation is CASSEGPLNTEAFF.

This clonotype was picked up many times. Mismatch with germline at one junction end may stem from a read error. CDR3 nucleotide sequence: TGTGCCAGCAGCTTCCGGGAGACCCAGTACTTC. Amino acids: CASSFRETQYF. V usage is TRBV5-1 and J usage is TRBJ2-5; no definite D call. The CDR3 totals 11 residues. The germline CDR1 and CDR2 sequences are SGHRS and YFSETQ.

This clonotype has just a few counts. The chain joins TRBV12-3 or TRBV12-4 to TRBJ2-2, with D maybe TRBD1 (6 bases). CDR3 length: 18 amino acids. The V and J ends lost 3 bases and 0 bases respectively, with 17 bases between them. Written as DNA, the CDR3 is TGTGCCAGCAGTTTCAGTCAGGGGCTCGATCCGAACACCGGGGAGCTGTTTTTT. It translates to CASSFSQGLDPNTGELFF.

This clonotype came up a few times. V is TRBV7-9 and J is TRBJ1-2; no firm D call. V was shortened by 2 bases and J by 4 bases, with 11 bases between the two germline ends. The CDR3 covers 14 residues. The germline gives CDR1 SEHNR, CDR2 FQNEAQ (reference sequence). CDR3 sequence reads: CASSLSDAFYGYTF. CDR3 bases: TGTGCCAGCAGCTTATCTGACGCCTTCTATGGCTACACCTTC.

This clonotype was counted between two and nine times. The chain uses TRBV6-2 or TRBV6-3 and TRBJ2-7; D gene uncertain. Per germline, CDR1 MNHEY and CDR2 SVGEGT. The germline V and J ends were trimmed by 0 bases and 3 bases, with 9 bases remaining between them. The length of the CDR3 is 14 residues. CDR3 bases: TGTGCCAGCAGTTACTCGAAAGTTTACTACGAGCAGTACTTC. This translates into CASSYSKVYYEQYF.

This sequence joins TRBV10-3 and TRBJ2-7, with 9 positions matching TRBD1. Germline CDR1 ENHRY, CDR2 SYGVKD. The V segment lost 8 bases and the J segment 3 bases; nucleotides outside the gene matches: 2. The CDR3 covers 12 residues. CDR3 amino acids: CAIRDRDYEQYF. CDR3 sequence (DNA): TGTGCCATCCGGGACAGGGACTACGAGCAGTACTTC.

This clonotype appeared a few times. The chain carries TRBV6-6 and TRBJ1-5, with a tentative D call TRBD1 (6 bases). Germline V gives CDR1 MNHNY, CDR2 SVGAGI (reference sequence). Between the trimmed V and J ends, which lost 5 bases and 5 bases, there was a span of 16 bases. This CDR3 has 15 amino acids. CDR3 in DNA: TGTGCCAGCAGTACCCGGGACATACCTTATCAGCCCCAGCATTTT. It encodes CASSTRDIPYQPQHF.

The chain joins TRBV12-3 or TRBV12-4 to TRBJ2-1, with 12 bases fitting TRBD2. This CDR3 has 17 amino acids. V gave up 1 base and J gave up 7 bases; unmatched junction bases: 8. The CDR3 region is CASSLGLAGGHLNEQFF. The DNA of the CDR3 is TGTGCCAGCAGTTTAGGGCTAGCGGGGGGGCATTTAAATGAGCAGTTCTTC.

This chain links TRBV7-9 with TRBJ1-4, with 7 bases identical to TRBD1. Germline loops: CDR1 SEHNR, CDR2 FQNEAQ (reference sequence). Trimming took 5 bases from V and 3 from J; bases not matched to a gene: 6. This CDR3 has 15 amino acids. The CDR3 coding sequence is TGTGCCAGCAGCCAACCCAGGGGGGCTAATGAAAAACTGTTTTTT. This gives the protein CASSQPRGANEKLFF.

The V and J genes are TRBV12-3 or TRBV12-4 and TRBJ1-2, with 8 bases identical to TRBD1. CDR3 length equals 15 residues. J was trimmed by 2 bases and V by 5 bases; bases with no gene match: 7. CDR3 sequence reads: CASSLRQGMNYGYTF. In nucleotides, the CDR3 is TGTGCCAGCAGTCTAAGACAGGGGATGAACTATGGCTACACCTTC.

This clonotype has a handful of counts. V gene TRBV20-1 combines with J gene TRBJ2-7; 7 bases agree with TRBD1. CDR1 DFQATT and CDR2 SNEGSKA come from the germline V gene (reference sequence). V shed 4 bases, J shed 3 bases, and the junction held 6 bases outside the gene matches. The CDR3 covers 13 residues. The CDR3 region is CSAKGTEYYEQYF. Here the CDR3 DNA reads TGCAGTGCTAAAGGGACAGAGTACTACGAGCAGTACTTC.

CDR3 nucleotides: TGTGCCAGCAGTGAGGGACTAGCGTACAGCAATGAGCAGTTCTTC. This encodes CASSEGLAYSNEQFF. The chain combines TRBV2 with TRBJ2-1, with 10 bases that match TRBD2. V gave up 3 bases and J gave up 6 bases; unmatched junction bases: 5. This CDR3 spans 15 amino acids. Germline CDR1 reads SNHLY; CDR2 reads FYNNEI.

The chain uses TRBV15 and TRBJ1-1; TRBD1 matches at 9 bases. The V and J ends lost 0 bases and 3 bases, in that order; junction bases with no gene match: 2. This CDR3 is 15 amino acids long. Per the germline V gene, CDR1 is LNHNV and CDR2 is YYDKDF (reference sequence). The CDR3: CATSRETGGHTEAFF. In DNA, the CDR3 is TGTGCCACCAGCAGAGAGACAGGGGGGCACACTGAAGCTTTCTTT.

This clonotype was counted between two and nine times. The chain is built from TRBV12-3 or TRBV12-4 and TRBJ2-7, with D uncertain. Trimming took 4 bases from V and 6 from J, leaving 13 bases between them. This CDR3 has 13 amino acids. The CDR3 here is CASSSPRSSEQYF. The CDR3 bases are TGTGCCAGCAGTTCCCCACGGAGTTCCGAGCAGTACTTC.